This T cell receptor (beta chain) originates from a study of blood T cell repertoires in COVID-19. Measured with immunoSEQ multiplex PCR; TCRdb has only the in-frame clones, and not every one. The repertoire includes about 360,000 clones, less than 90% of them detected once, and 7.1% sits in the top ten. The source of this sequence is an older woman with COVID-19, enrolled during active disease. The sample taken for sequencing was peripheral blood.

The chain's CDR3 is CASSYSFLAGPYEQYF. The CDR3 coding sequence is TGTGCCAGCAGTTACTCTTTTCTAGCGGGACCCTACGAGCAGTACTTC. This sequence joins TRBV6-5 and TRBJ2-7, with 9 bases aligning to TRBD2. V was pared by 0 bases and J by 2 bases, with 5 bases of the junction left unmatched. The CDR3 loop spans 16 amino acids. From germline, CDR1 is MNHEY and CDR2 SVGAGI.